This T cell receptor (beta chain) is from a study of blood T cell repertoires in COVID-19. For the study at large: The cDNA or gDNA used as material had been derived from T cells, B-cell-depleted T cells, or PBMCs.

Data came from immunoSEQ multiplex PCR; TCRdb stores just in-frame clones and leaves some out. The repertoire consists of roughly 68,000 clones, with roughly 87% occurring once and the leading ten covering roughly 6.5%. Germline loops: CDR1 SGHAT, CDR2 FQNNGV. The CDR3 totals 16 residues. V was cut by 0 bases and J by 3 bases, with 12 bases left in between. The clonotype was recovered from a man aged 50 or older with active COVID-19. The sequenced sample consisted of peripheral blood. The J gene is TRBJ2-1, the V gene TRBV11-2; D perhaps matches TRBD2 (5 bases). The CDR3: CASSLEEERDYNEQFF. The DNA for the CDR3 is TGTGCCAGCAGCTTAGAGGAGGAAAGAGACTACAATGAGCAGTTCTTC.